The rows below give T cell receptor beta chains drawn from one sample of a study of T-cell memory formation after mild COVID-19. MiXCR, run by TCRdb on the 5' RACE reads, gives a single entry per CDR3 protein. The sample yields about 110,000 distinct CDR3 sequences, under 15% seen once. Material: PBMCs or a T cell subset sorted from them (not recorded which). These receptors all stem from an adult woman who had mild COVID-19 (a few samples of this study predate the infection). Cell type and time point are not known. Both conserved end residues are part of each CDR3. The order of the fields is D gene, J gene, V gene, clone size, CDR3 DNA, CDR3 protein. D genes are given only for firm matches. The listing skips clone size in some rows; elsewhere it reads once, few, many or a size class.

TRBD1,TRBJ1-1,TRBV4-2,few,TGTGCCAGCAGGTCACGACAGGGGGCCCCTGAAGCTTTCTTT,CASRSRQGAPEAFF
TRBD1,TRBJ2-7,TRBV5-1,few,TGCGCCAGCAGCTCGGTCCGGGACAGGGATTCCGGAAACTACGAGCAGTACTTC,CASSSVRDRDSGNYEQYF
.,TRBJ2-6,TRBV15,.,TGTGCCACCAGCAGAGTGGGGGGCTCTGGGGCCAACGTCCTGACTTTC,CATSRVGGSGANVLTF
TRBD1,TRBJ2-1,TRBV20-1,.,TGCAGTGCTCACGCTCGGGACAGGGTTAACAATGAGCAGTTCTTC,CSAHARDRVNNEQFF
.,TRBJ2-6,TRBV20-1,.,TGCAGTGCTAGAGATATAACGGGGTCTGGGGCCAACGTCCTGACTTTC,CSARDITGSGANVLTF
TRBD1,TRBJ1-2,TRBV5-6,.,TGTGCCAGCAGCGGACAGGACGATGGCTACACCTTC,CASSGQDDGYTF
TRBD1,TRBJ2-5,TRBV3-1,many,TGTGCCAGCAGCCAAGGTATCCCCGGGACAGGGCTACAAGAGACCCAGTACTTC,CASSQGIPGTGLQETQYF
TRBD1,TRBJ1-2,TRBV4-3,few,TGCGCCAGCACGAAGCCGGGACAGCTTAACTACACCTTC,CASTKPGQLNYTF
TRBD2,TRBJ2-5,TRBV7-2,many,TGTGCCAGCAGTTCCGGGAGGTACCAAGAGACCCAGTACTTC,CASSSGRYQETQYF
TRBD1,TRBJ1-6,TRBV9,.,TGTGCCAGCAGCGACGGGACAGGGAGAAAGGGGCTCCACTTT,CASSDGTGRKGLHF
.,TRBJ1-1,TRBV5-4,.,TGTGCCAGCAGCCAACGACACCGCGAGTACTTCAACACTGAAGCTTTCTTT,CASSQRHREYFNTEAFF
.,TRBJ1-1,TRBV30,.,TGTGCCTGGAGTGTCAGGAACAACGAGGCTGAAGCTTTCTTT,CAWSVRNNEAEAFF
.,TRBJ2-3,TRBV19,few,TGTGCCAGTAGTATATTAGTTTCGCCGGATACGCAGTATTTT,CASSILVSPDTQYF
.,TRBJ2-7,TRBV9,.,TGTGCCAGCAGCCCATCACCGGGACCGACACCCTACGAGCAGTACTTC,CASSPSPGPTPYEQYF
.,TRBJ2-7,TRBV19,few,TGTGCCAGTAGTATGGGTCAGGGCTCCTACGAGCAGTACTTC,CASSMGQGSYEQYF
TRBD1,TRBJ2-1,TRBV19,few,TGTGCCAGTAGTATAGACGGGGACAGCTACAATGAGCAGTTCTTC,CASSIDGDSYNEQFF
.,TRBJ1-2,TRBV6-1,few,TGTGCCAGCAGTGAACTGGGGTTGAGCAGCTATGGCTACACCTTC,CASSELGLSSYGYTF
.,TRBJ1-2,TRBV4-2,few,TGTGCCAGCAGCCACTCCGTGGAACCTATCTATGGCTACACCTTC,CASSHSVEPIYGYTF
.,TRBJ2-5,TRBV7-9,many,TGTGCCAGCAGCTTAGAAGGGGAAGAGACCCAGTACTTC,CASSLEGEETQYF
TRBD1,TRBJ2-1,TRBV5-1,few,TGCGCCAGCAGCTTGGCCAACGCAGGGGGTGATGAGCAGTTCTTC,CASSLANAGGDEQFF
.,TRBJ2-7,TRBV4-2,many,TGTGCCAGCAGCCAAGCGCGGGGCGCTAACTACGAGCAGTACTTC,CASSQARGANYEQYF
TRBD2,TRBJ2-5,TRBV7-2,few,TGTGCCAGCAGCCGGATGTTGTTGACGGGGGGAGGGGAGACCCAGTACTTC,CASSRMLLTGGGETQYF